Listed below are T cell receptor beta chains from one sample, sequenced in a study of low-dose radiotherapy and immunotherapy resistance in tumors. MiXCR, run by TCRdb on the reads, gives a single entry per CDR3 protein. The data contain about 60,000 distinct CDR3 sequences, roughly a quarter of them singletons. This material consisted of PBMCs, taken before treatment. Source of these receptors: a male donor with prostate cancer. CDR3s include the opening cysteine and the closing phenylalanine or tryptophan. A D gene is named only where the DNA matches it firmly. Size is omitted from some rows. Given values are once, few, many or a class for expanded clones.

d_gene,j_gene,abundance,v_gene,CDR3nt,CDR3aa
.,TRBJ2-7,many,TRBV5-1,TGCGCCAGCAGCTTGGCCGAAGGGAACGAGCAGTACTTC,CASSLAEGNEQYF
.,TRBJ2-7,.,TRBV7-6,TGTGCCAGCAGCTCGGGAAGACACCCTTACGAGCAGTACTTC,CASSSGRHPYEQYF
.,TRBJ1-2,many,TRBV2,TGTGCCAGCACAAGGGGGGGCTTTGGCTACACCTTC,CASTRGGFGYTF
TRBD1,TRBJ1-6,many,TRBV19,TGTGCCAGTAGTGTCGGGACAGGAAATTCACCCCTCCACTTT,CASSVGTGNSPLHF
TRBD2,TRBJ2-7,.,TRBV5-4,TGTGCCAGCAGCTTGGCCCCGGGAGGGAAGGCCAACTACGAGCAGTACTTC,CASSLAPGGKANYEQYF
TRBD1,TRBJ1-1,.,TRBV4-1,TGTGCCAGCAGCACCGTACAGGGGAGTCTGAACACTGAAGCTTTCTTT,CASSTVQGSLNTEAFF
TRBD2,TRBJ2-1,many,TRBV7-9,TGTGCCAGCAGCTTAACACTAGCGGGAAATCTTGAGCAGTTCTTC,CASSLTLAGNLEQFF
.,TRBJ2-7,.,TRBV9,TGTGCCAGCAGCGTCGGGGGAAGCTACGAGCAGTACTTC,CASSVGGSYEQYF
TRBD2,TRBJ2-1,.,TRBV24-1,TGTGCCACCAGTGATTTGAGTCCGGGACTAGACCACAATGAGCAGTTCTTC,CATSDLSPGLDHNEQFF
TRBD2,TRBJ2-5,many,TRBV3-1,TGTGCCAGCAGCCTAAACCCCAGCGGGGTGGAGACCCAGTACTTC,CASSLNPSGVETQYF
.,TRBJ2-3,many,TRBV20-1,TGCAGTGCTAGAGATGTCTACAAGACAGATACGCAGTATTTT,CSARDVYKTDTQYF
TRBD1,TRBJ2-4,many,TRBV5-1,TGCGCCAGCAGCGCGGAGGTGGACAGGGCACGTGGAAACATTCAGTACTTC,CASSAEVDRARGNIQYF
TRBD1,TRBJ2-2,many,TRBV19,TGTGCCAGTAATCGGGACAGGTACACCGGGGAGCTGTTTTTT,CASNRDRYTGELFF
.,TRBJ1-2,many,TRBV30,TGTGCCTGGAGTCGACGGACCGAAGGCTACACCTTC,CAWSRRTEGYTF
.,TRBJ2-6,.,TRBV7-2,TGTGCCAGCAGCTTACGCAGCTCTGGGGCCAACGTCCTGACTTTC,CASSLRSSGANVLTF
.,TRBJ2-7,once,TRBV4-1,TGCGCCAGCAGCCAGACCTCCTCGGCCTACGAGCAGTACTTC,CASSQTSSAYEQYF
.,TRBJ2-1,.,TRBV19,TGTGCCAGTAGTATAGTTTCGGGCTGGAACTACAATGAGCAGTTCTTC,CASSIVSGWNYNEQFF
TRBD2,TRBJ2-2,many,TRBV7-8,TGTGCCAGCAGCAGATTAGCGGGTGCTCAACCCGGGGAGCTGTTTTTT,CASSRLAGAQPGELFF
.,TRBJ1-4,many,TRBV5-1,TGCGCCAGCAGCTCTCAGGGTGAAACTAATGAAAAACTGTTTTTT,CASSSQGETNEKLFF
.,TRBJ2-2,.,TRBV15,TGTGCCACCCAGAGACCAGGGGGGCAGCAGGTGGAGCTGTTTTTT,CATQRPGGQQVELFF
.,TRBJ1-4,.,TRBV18,TGTGCCAGCTCACCGCCGGGACGGTTTTCGAGGGATGAAAAACTGTTTTTT,CASSPPGRFSRDEKLFF
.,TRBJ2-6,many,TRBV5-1,TGTGCCAGCAGCTTAGAACAGGGCGGCTCTGGGGCCAACGTCCTGACTTTC,CASSLEQGGSGANVLTF
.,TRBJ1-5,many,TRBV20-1,TGCAGTGCTGGTGAGGGGAGGAGCAATCAGCCCCAGCATTTT,CSAGEGRSNQPQHF
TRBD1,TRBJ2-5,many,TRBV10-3,TGTGCCATCAGTGAGACCTGGACAGGGGAGGAAGAGACCCAGTACTTC,CAISETWTGEEETQYF
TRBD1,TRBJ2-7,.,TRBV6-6,TGTGCCAGCAGTCAGGGACAGGGAAGATACGAGCAGTACTTC,CASSQGQGRYEQYF
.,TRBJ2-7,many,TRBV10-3,TGTGCCATCAGTGAGTCTACAGGGTCCTACGAGCAGTACTTC,CAISESTGSYEQYF
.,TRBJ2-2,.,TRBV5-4,.,CASSLPGPGELFFF
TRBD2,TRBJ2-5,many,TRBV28,TGTGCCAGCAGTTTGGAAGCGGGAGGGAGAGAGACCCAGTACTTC,CASSLEAGGRETQYF
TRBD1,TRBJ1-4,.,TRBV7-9,TGTGCCAGCAGCGCCGAAGACAGGGGGAATGAAAAACTGTTTTTT,CASSAEDRGNEKLFF
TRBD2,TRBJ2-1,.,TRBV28,TGTGCCAGCAGTCTGGCCCGTAGCGGGGGGGCCAATGAGCAGTTCTTC,CASSLARSGGANEQFF
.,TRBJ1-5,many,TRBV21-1,TGTGCCAGCAGCAAAGATCGTTGTAGGCTCGGGACCCCGGTCGGCAATCAGCCCCAGCATTTT,CASSKDRCRLGTPVGNQPQHF
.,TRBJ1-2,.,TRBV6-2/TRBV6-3,TGTGCCAGCTCGTTTGGGGGATATGGCTACACCTTC,CASSFGGYGYTF
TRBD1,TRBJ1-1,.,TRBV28,TGTGCCAGCAGTGACAGGGGTCGGGGAAGGTACACTGAAGCTTTCTTT,CASSDRGRGRYTEAFF
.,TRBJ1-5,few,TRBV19,TGTGCCAGTAGCTTTGGCGATCAGCCCCAGCATTTT,CASSFGDQPQHF
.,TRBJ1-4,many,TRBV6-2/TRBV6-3,TGTGCCAGCAGGCCAACGCCGGTAGAGGAAAAACTGTTTTTT,CASRPTPVEEKLFF
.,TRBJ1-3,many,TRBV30,TGTGCCTGGAGCCCAGGTGCCCTCTCTGGAAACACCATATATTTT,CAWSPGALSGNTIYF
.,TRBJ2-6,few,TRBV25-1,TGTGCCAGCAGTGATTCGTCAGCAGGGGCCAACGTCCTGACTTTC,CASSDSSAGANVLTF
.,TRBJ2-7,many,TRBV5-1,TGCGCCAGCAGCTTGGATGCCCACTCCTACGAGCAGTACTTC,CASSLDAHSYEQYF
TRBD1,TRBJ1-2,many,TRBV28,TGTGCCAGCGTGGGACAGGGGCATTCCTATGGCTACACCTTC,CASVGQGHSYGYTF
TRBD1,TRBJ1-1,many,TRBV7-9,TGTGCCAGCAGCGGCCCGGGACAGGGGCCCTCTGGAGCTTTCTTT,CASSGPGQGPSGAFF
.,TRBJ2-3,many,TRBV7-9,TGTGCCAGCAGCTTAGGCCCAGGGAGTGGGACAGATACGCAGTATTTT,CASSLGPGSGTDTQYF
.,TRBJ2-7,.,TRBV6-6,TGTGCCAGCACCCCGGGACACATTGGCGAGCAGTACTTC,CASTPGHIGEQYF
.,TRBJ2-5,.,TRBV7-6,TGTGCCAGCAGCCCCGCAGGGACAATCCAAGAGACCCAGTACTTC,CASSPAGTIQETQYF
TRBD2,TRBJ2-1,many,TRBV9,TGTGCCAGCAGCCCGGGACTAGCGGGAGGGCCCCCGTACAATGAGCAGTTCTTC,CASSPGLAGGPPYNEQFF